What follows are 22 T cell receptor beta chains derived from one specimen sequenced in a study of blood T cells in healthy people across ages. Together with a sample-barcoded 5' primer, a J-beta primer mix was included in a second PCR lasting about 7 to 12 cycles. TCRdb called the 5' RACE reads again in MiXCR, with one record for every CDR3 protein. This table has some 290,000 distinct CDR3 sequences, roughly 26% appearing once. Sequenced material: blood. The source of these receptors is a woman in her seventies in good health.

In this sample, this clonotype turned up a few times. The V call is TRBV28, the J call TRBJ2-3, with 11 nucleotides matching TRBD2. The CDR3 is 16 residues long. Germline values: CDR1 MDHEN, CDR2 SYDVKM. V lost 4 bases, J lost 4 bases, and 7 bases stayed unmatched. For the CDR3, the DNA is TGTGCCAGCAGTTCCCCGACTAGCGGGACCGCAGATACGCAGTATTTT. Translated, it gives CASSSPTSGTADTQYF.

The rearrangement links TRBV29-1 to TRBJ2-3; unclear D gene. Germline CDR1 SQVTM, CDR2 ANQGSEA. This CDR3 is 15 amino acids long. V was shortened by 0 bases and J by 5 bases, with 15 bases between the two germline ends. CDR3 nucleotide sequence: TGCAGCGTTGAAGATCCGTTTATAGGCGGAGATACGCAGTATTTT. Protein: CSVEDPFIGGDTQYF.

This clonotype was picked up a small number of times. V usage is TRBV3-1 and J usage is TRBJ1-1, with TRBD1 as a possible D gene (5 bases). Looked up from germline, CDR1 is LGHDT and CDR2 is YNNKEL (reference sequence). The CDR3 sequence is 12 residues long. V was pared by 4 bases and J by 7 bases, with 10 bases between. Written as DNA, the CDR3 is TGTGCCAGCAGCCGGGGGGAGCGTGAAGCTTTCTTT. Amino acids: CASSRGEREAFF.

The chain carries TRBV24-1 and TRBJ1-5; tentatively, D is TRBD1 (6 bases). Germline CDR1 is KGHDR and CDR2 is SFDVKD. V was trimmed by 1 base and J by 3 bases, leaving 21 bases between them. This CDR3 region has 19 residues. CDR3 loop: CATSDFPQEGGGSNQPQHF. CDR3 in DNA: TGTGCCACCAGTGATTTTCCGCAGGAAGGAGGGGGTTCCAATCAGCCCCAGCATTTT.

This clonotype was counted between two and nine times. The CDR3 DNA sequence: TGTGCCAGCAGCTCAACGGCGGGGAAAGAGACCCAGTACTTC. Amino acids: CASSSTAGKETQYF. The chain carries TRBV7-8 and TRBJ2-5; a possible D gene is TRBD2 (6 bases). Germline CDR1 reads SGHVS; CDR2 reads FQNEAQ. The CDR3 has 14 amino acids. V was cut by 4 bases and J by 3 bases, with 12 bases left in between.

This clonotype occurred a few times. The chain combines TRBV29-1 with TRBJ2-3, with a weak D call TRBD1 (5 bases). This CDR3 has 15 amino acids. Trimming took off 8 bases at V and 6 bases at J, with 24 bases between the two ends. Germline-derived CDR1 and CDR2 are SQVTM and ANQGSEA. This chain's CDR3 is CSSKGSADSPDTQYF. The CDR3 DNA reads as TGCAGCTCAAAGGGGTCGGCAGATAGTCCCGATACGCAGTATTTT.

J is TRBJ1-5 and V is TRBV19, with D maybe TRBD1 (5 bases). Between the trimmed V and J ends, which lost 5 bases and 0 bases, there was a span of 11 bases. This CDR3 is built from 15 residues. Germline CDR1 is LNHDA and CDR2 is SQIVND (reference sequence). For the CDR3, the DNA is TGTGCCAGTAGTCTGACAGTAAATAGCAATCAGCCCCAGCATTTT. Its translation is CASSLTVNSNQPQHF.

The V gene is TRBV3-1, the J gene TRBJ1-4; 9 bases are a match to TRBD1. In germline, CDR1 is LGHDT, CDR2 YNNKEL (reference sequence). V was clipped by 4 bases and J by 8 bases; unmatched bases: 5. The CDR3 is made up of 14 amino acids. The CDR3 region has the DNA TGTGCCAGCAGCCCCCGGACAGGGGACGAAAAACTGTTTTTT. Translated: CASSPRTGDEKLFF.

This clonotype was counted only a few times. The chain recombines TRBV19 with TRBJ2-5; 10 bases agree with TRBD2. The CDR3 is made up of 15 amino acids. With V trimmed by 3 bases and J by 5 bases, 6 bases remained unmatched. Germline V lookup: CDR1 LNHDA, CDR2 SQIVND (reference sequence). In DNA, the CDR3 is TGTGCCAGTAGTATTCCTAGCGGGAGTGGGGAGACCCAGTACTTC. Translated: CASSIPSGSGETQYF.

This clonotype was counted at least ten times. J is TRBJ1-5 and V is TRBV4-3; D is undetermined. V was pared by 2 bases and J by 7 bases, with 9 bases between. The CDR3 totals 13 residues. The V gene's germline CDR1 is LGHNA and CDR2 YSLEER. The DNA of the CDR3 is TGCGCCAGCAGCCAAAATCTGGACCAGCCCCAGCATTTT. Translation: CASSQNLDQPQHF.

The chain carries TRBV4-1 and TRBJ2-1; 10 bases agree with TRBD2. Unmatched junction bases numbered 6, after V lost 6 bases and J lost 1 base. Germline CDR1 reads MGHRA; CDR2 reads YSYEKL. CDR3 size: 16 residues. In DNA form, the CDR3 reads TGCGCCAGCAGTCTTGAACTAGCGGGGTCCTACAATGAGCAGTTCTTC. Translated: CASSLELAGSYNEQFF.

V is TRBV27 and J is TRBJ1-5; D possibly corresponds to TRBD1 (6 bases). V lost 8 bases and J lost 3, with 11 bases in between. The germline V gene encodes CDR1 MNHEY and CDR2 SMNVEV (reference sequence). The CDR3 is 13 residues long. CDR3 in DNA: TGTGCCAGCGGGCGACAGGACAATCAGCCCCAGCATTTT. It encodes CASGRQDNQPQHF.

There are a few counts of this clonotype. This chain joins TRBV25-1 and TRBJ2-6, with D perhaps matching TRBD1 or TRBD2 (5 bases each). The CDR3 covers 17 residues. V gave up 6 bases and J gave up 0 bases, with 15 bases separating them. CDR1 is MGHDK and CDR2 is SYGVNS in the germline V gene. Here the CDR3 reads CASSPGRGISGANVLTF. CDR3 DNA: TGTGCCAGCAGCCCGGGACGGGGAATCTCTGGGGCCAACGTCCTGACTTTC.

The DNA for the CDR3 is TGTGCCAGCAGCCAGGGGGGGGCAGGACAGCCCCAGCATTTT. Its protein is CASSQGGAGQPQHF. The chain recombines TRBV7-9 with TRBJ1-5; 7 nucleotides agree with TRBD1. The ends lost 5 bases at V and 7 bases at J; junction bases unmatched: 8. The germline CDR1 and CDR2 sequences are SEHNR and FQNEAQ (reference sequence). The CDR3 is 14 amino acids.

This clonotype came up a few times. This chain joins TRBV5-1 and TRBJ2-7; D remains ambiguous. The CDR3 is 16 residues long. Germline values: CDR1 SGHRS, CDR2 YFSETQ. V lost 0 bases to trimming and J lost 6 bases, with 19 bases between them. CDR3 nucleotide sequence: TGCGCCAGCAGCTTGGCCGGTTCGGCGGCAGGTCCCGAGCAGTACTTC. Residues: CASSLAGSAAGPEQYF.

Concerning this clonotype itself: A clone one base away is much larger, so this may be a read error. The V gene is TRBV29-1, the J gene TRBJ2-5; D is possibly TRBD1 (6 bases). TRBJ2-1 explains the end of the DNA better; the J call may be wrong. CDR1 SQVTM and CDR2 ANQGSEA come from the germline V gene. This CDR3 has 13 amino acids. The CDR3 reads CSDGTPHYNEQFF. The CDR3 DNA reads TGCAGCGACGGGACACCACACTACAATGAGCAGTTCTTC.

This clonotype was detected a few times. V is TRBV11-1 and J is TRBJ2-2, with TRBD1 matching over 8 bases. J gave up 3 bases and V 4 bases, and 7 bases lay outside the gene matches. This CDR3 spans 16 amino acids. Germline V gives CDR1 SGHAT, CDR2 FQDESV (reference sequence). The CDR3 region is CASSSDRVQDTGELFF. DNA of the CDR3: TGTGCCAGCAGCTCGGACAGGGTACAGGACACCGGGGAGCTGTTTTTT. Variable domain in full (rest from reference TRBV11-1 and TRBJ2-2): EAEVAQSPRYKITEKSQAVAFWCDPISGHATLYWYRQILGQGPELLVQFQDESVVDDSQLPKDRFSAERLKGVDSTLKIQPAELGDSAMYLCASSSDRVQDTGELFFGEGSRLTVL.

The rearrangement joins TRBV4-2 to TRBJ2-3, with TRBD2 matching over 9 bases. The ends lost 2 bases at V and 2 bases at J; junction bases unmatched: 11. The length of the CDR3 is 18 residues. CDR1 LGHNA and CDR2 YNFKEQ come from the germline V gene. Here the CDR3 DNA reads TGTGCCAGCAGCCAAATTAGCGGGAGTGGGTTTTACACAGATACGCAGTATTTT. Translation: CASSQISGSGFYTDTQYF.

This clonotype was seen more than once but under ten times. CDR3 residues: CSARNRVNTEAFF. The CDR3, as DNA: TGCAGTGCTAGGAACAGGGTGAACACTGAAGCTTTCTTT. The genes are TRBV20-1 and TRBJ1-1, with D maybe TRBD1 (6 bases). The CDR3 is 13 residues long. Germline V lookup: CDR1 DFQATT, CDR2 SNEGSKA (reference sequence). The V and J ends lost 3 bases and 0 bases respectively, with 8 bases between them.

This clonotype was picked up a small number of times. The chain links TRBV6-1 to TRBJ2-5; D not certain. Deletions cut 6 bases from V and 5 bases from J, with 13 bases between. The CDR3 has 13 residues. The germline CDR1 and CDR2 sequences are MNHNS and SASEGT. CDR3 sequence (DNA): TGTGCCAGCAGAAGATCCAGCGAGGAGACCCAGTACTTC. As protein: CASRRSSEETQYF.

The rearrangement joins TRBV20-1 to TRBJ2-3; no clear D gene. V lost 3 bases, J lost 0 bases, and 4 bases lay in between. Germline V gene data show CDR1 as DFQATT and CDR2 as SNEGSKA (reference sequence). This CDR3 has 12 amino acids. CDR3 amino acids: CSASPSTDTQYF. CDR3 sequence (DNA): TGCAGTGCTAGCCCTAGCACAGATACGCAGTATTTT.

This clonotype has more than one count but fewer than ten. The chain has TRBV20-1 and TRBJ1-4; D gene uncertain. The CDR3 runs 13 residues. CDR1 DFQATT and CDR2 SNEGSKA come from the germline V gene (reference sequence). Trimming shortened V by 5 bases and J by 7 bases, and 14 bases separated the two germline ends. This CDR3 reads CSALMYSGEKLFF. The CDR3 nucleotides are TGCAGTGCTCTGATGTACTCGGGTGAAAAACTGTTTTTT.